The 11 T cell receptor beta chains below were found in one sample sequenced in a study of long-term antiretroviral therapy in people with HIV. Version v3.0 of the immunoSEQ assay was performed at survey level. Assay used: immunoSEQ multiplex PCR; TCRdb lists only in-frame clones, some missing. The sample has around 19,000 clones; 78% are singletons. The material was unsorted PBMCs, obtained 0.3 years after starting antiretroviral therapy. The source is a woman aged 45-59 years with HIV.

This clone was seen once. This chain uses TRBV9 with TRBJ1-1; perhaps TRBD1 as D (5 bases). Germline assignment: CDR1 SGDLS and CDR2 YYNGEE. V lost 0 bases and J 1 base, leaving 13 bases between the germline ends. CDR3 length: 16 residues. CDR3 sequence reads: CASSVVGGDSNTEAFF. The DNA for the CDR3 is TGTGCCAGCAGCGTAGTGGGGGGAGATTCGAACACTGAAGCTTTCTTT. Full variable domain (rest looked up from reference TRBV9 and TRBJ1-1): DSGVTQTPKHLITATGQRVTLRCSPRSGDLSVYWYQQSLDQGLQFLIQYYNGEERAKGNILERFSAQQFPDLHSELNLSSLELGDSALYFCASSVVGGDSNTEAFFGQGTRLTVV.

CDR3 sequence: CARMGPDGYTF. DNA of the CDR3: TGTGCCAGGATGGGCCCGGATGGCTACACCTTC. This rearrangement joins TRBV2 to TRBJ1-2; D not resolved. With 9 bases removed from V and 6 bases from J, the gap between germline ends came to 11 bases. Germline-derived CDR1 and CDR2 are SNHLY and FYNNEI. This CDR3 is built from 11 residues. Looking up the rest from reference TRBV2 and TRBJ1-2 gives the full variable domain: EPEVTQTPSHQVTQMGQEVILRCVPISNHLYFYWYRQILGQKVEFLVSFYNNEISEKSEIFDDQFSVERPDGSNFTLKIRSTKLEDSAMYFCARMGPDGYTFGSGTRLTVV.

This clone was seen only a few times. The chain couples TRBV5-1 to TRBJ2-2; 12 nucleotides align to TRBD2. Per germline, CDR1 SGHRS and CDR2 YFSETQ. The CDR3 consists of 15 residues. Unmatched junction bases numbered 6, after V lost 5 bases and J lost 7 bases. The CDR3 reads CASRRLAGEIGELFF. Written as DNA, the CDR3 is TGCGCCAGCAGACGACTAGCGGGGGAAATCGGGGAGCTGTTTTTT.

This clone was observed a handful of times. The V gene is TRBV20-1, the J gene TRBJ1-4, with a weak D call TRBD1 (5 bases). Deletions cut 5 bases from V and 8 bases from J, with 9 bases between. Germline CDR1 is DFQATT and CDR2 is SNEGSKA (reference sequence). This CDR3 contains 11 residues. The CDR3 nucleotides read TGCAGTGCTGGCCGGGACGAAAAACTGTTTTTT. Residues: CSAGRDEKLFF.

This chain links TRBV7-3 with TRBJ2-3, with 8 bases matching TRBD2. Germline V CDR1 and CDR2: SGHTA, FQGTGA. The V segment lost 3 bases and the J segment 3 bases; nucleotides outside the gene matches: 5. The CDR3 extends over 15 amino acids. The CDR3 sequence is CASSFSGGLTDTQYF. For the CDR3, the DNA is TGTGCCAGCAGCTTTTCGGGGGGGCTGACAGATACGCAGTATTTT.

The chain has TRBV15 and TRBJ1-1; 7 nucleotides line up with TRBD1. CDR1 and CDR2 from the germline V gene are LNHNV and YYDKDF (reference sequence). V shed 8 bases, J shed 4 bases, and the junction held 16 bases outside the gene matches. The CDR3 totals 16 residues. The CDR3 sequence is CATCPGGGGGFTEAFF. DNA of the CDR3: TGTGCCACCTGCCCCGGGGGAGGGGGCGGCTTCACTGAAGCTTTCTTT.

This rearrangement joins TRBV7-8 to TRBJ1-1; possibly TRBD1 for D (5 bases). Trimming shortened V by 7 bases and J by 2 bases, and 14 bases separated the two germline ends. The CDR3 length is 14 residues. Germline V gives CDR1 SGHVS, CDR2 FQNEAQ. The CDR3 nucleotides are TGTGCCAGCAAACCCCAGACAGCAAACACTGAAGCTTTCTTT. This translates into CASKPQTANTEAFF.

Sample share makes this clone medium-sized. The CDR3 sequence is CASSYSPGAGYGYTF. The DNA of the CDR3 is TGTGCCAGCAGTTACTCCCCGGGGGCAGGCTATGGCTACACCTTC. The rearrangement joins TRBV6-5 to TRBJ1-2; tentatively, D is TRBD1 (6 bases). There are 15 residues in the CDR3. Germline loops: CDR1 MNHEY, CDR2 SVGAGI. The V and J ends lost 0 bases and 4 bases respectively, with 12 bases between them.

The sample holds one count of this clone. The V gene is TRBV19, the J gene TRBJ1-5, with 8 bases that match TRBD1. Trimming took 5 bases from V and 2 from J; bases not matched to a gene: 5. Looked up from germline, CDR1 is LNHDA and CDR2 is SQIVND (reference sequence). The CDR3 is made up of 15 amino acids. The CDR3 sequence is CASSPGQDGNQPQHF. In nucleotides, the CDR3 is TGTGCCAGTAGTCCGGGACAGGACGGCAATCAGCCCCAGCATTTT.

CDR3 region: CASIVWTGGEKLFF. CDR3 DNA: TGCGCCAGCATCGTGTGGACAGGAGGGGAAAAACTGTTTTTT. The gene calls are TRBV10-1 and TRBJ1-4, with TRBD1 matching over 7 bases. J gave up 8 bases and V 7 bases, and 10 bases lay outside the gene matches. This CDR3 contains 14 residues. The germline gives CDR1 WNHNN, CDR2 SYGVQD (reference sequence).

V and J are TRBV6-1 and TRBJ1-5; 7 bases are a match to TRBD1. Germline V gene data show CDR1 as MNHNS and CDR2 as SASEGT. The length of the CDR3 is 14 residues. Trimming at V came to 3 bases and at J to 6 bases, leaving 5 bases not matched to a gene. CDR3 sequence reads: CASSDSGGSQPQHF. The CDR3 bases are TGTGCCAGCAGTGATTCAGGGGGAAGTCAGCCCCAGCATTTT.